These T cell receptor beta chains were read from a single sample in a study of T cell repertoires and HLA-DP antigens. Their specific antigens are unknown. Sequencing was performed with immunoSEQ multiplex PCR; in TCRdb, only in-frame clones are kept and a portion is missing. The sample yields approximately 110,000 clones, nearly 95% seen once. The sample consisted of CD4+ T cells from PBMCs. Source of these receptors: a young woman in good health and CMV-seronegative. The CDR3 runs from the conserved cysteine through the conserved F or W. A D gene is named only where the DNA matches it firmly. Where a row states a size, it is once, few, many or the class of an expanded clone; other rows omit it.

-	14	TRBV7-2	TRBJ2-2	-	CASSLGRGTGELFF	TGTGCCAGCAGCTTAGGTCGGGGGACCGGGGAGCTGTTTTTT
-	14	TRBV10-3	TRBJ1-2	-	CAISGRTENYGYTF	TGTGCCATCAGTGGAAGGACAGAGAACTATGGCTACACCTTC
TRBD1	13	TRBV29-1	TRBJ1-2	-	CSVEFRTGAGYTF	TGCAGCGTTGAATTTAGGACAGGGGCAGGCTACACCTTC
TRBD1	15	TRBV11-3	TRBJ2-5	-	CASSLGQGHGETQYF	TGTGCCAGCAGCTTGGGACAGGGACATGGGGAGACCCAGTACTTC
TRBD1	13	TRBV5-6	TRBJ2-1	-	CASSSTGGNEQFF	TGTGCCAGCAGCTCCACAGGGGGCAATGAGCAGTTCTTC
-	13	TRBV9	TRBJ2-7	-	CASSRGSGVEQYF	TGTGCCAGCAGCAGAGGGTCAGGGGTCGAGCAGTACTTC
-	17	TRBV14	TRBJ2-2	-	CASSQVWGQIPTGELFF	TGTGCCAGCAGCCAAGTTTGGGGACAAATACCCACCGGGGAGCTGTTTTTT
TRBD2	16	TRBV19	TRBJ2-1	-	CASSIGTKTTNNEQFF	TGTGCCAGTAGTATCGGGACTAAAACAACAAACAATGAGCAGTTCTTC
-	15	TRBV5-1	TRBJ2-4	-	CASTPLGTGKNIQYF	TGCGCCAGCACCCCTCTGGGCACAGGGAAAAACATTCAGTACTTC
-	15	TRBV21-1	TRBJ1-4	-	CASSPQATLEEKLFF	TGTGCCAGCAGCCCACAAGCCACCCTAGAGGAAAAACTGTTTTTT
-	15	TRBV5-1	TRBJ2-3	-	CASSLRHPSTDTQYF	TGCGCCAGCAGCCTAAGACATCCTAGCACAGATACGCAGTATTTT
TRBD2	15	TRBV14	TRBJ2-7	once	CASSLIAGGPYEQYF	TGTGCCAGCAGTCTAATAGCGGGAGGGCCGTATGAGCAGTACTTC
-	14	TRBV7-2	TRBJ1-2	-	CASSLGRTNYGYTF	TGTGCCAGCAGCTTAGGTCGGACTAACTATGGCTACACCTTC
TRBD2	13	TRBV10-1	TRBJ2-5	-	CASSRTSKETQYF	TGCGCCAGCAGTCGGACTAGCAAAGAGACCCAGTACTTC
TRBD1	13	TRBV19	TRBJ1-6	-	CASQDRVGSPLHF	TGTGCCAGTCAGGACAGGGTGGGTTCACCCCTCCACTTT
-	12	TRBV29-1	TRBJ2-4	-	CSVAGRGGIQYF	TGCAGCGTTGCGGGAAGGGGGGGCATTCAGTACTTC
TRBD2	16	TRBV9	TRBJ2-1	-	CASSVGPSGSYNEQFF	TGTGCCAGCAGCGTAGGTCCTAGCGGGTCCTACAATGAGCAGTTCTTC
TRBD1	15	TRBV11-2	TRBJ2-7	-	CASSFGTGGYYEQYF	TGTGCCAGCAGCTTCGGGACAGGGGGTTACTACGAGCAGTACTTC
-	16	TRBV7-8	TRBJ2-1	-	CASRPALLKGGNEQFF	TGTGCCAGCAGACCTGCCCTCCTCAAAGGGGGCAATGAGCAGTTCTTC
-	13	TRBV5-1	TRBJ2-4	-	CASSLGPGNIQYF	TGCGCCAGCAGCTTGGGTCCTGGGAACATTCAGTACTTC
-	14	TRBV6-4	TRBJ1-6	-	CASSDGRAGSPLHF	TGTGCCAGCAGTGACGGAAGGGCTGGGTCGCCCCTCCACTTT
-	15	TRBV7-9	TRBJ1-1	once	CASRGPGTMNTEAFF	TGTGCCAGCAGAGGGCCGGGGACAATGAACACTGAAGCTTTCTTT
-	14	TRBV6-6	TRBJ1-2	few	CASSYGRGSYGYTF	TGTGCCAGCAGTTACGGTAGGGGGAGCTATGGCTACACCTTC
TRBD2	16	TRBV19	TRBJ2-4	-	CASTSGGALGKNIQYF	TGTGCCAGTACCAGCGGGGGGGCTTTAGGCAAAAACATTCAGTACTTC
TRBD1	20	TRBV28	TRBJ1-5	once	CASSPVGFRSGGSSNQPQHF	TGTGCCAGCAGTCCCGTGGGGTTTCGTTCAGGGGGCTCGAGCAATCAGCCCCAGCATTTT
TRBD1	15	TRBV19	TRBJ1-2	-	CASSNTGGKGYGYTF	TGTGCCAGTAGTAATACAGGGGGCAAGGGCTATGGCTACACCTTC
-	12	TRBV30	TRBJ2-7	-	CAWTQGTYEQYF	TGTGCCTGGACCCAGGGCACCTACGAGCAGTACTTC
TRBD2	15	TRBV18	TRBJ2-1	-	CASSPLTSVYNEQFF	TGTGCCAGCTCACCACTGACTAGCGTATACAATGAGCAGTTCTTC
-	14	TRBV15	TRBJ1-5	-	CATSRVGGDQPQHF	TGTGCCACCAGCAGAGTAGGGGGGGATCAGCCCCAGCATTTT
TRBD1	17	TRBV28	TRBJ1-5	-	CASSLSPARGLLQPQHF	TGTGCCAGCAGTTTATCCCCCGCCAGGGGGCTGCTTCAGCCCCAGCATTTT
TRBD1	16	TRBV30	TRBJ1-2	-	CAWSVFRQGKTYGYTF	TGTGCCTGGAGTGTCTTCCGACAGGGGAAGACCTATGGCTACACCTTC
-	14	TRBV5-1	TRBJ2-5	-	CASSLGRAEGTQYF	TGCGCCAGCAGCTTGGGTCGGGCGGAGGGGACCCAGTACTTC
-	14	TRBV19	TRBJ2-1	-	CASTRQAGYNEQFF	TGTGCCAGCACTCGACAGGCCGGTTACAATGAGCAGTTCTTC
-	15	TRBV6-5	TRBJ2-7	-	CASSYSQGRVYEQYF	TGTGCCAGCAGTTACTCGCAGGGGAGAGTTTACGAGCAGTACTTC
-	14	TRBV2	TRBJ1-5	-	CASTTNRAGQPQHF	TGTGCCAGCACCACTAACAGGGCAGGTCAGCCCCAGCATTTT
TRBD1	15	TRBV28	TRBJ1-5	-	CASSFPRGVDQPQHF	TGTGCCAGCAGTTTCCCCAGGGGGGTCGATCAGCCCCAGCATTTT
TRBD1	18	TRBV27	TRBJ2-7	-	CASSLSPLGQGWTYEQYF	TGTGCCAGCAGTTTATCGCCTCTAGGACAGGGTTGGACCTACGAGCAGTACTTC
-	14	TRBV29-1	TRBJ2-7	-	CSVADSRSSYEQYF	TGCAGCGTCGCTGACAGCAGGAGCTCCTACGAGCAGTACTTC
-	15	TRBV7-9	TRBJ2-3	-	CASSLPGSALYTQYF	TGTGCCAGCAGTCTGCCGGGCTCGGCACTCTATACGCAGTATTTT
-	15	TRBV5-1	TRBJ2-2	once	CASGAGRGNTGELFF	TGCGCCAGCGGGGCGGGCAGAGGGAACACCGGGGAGCTGTTTTTT
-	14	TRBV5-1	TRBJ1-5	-	CASSLGTGNQPQHF	TGCGCCAGCAGCTTGGGGACAGGCAATCAGCCCCAGCATTTT
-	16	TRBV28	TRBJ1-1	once	CASSGRTSRMYAEAFF	TGTGCCAGCAGTGGCAGGACATCCCGGATGTACGCTGAAGCTTTCTTT
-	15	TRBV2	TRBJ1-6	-	CASAGQGGNNSPLHF	TGTGCCAGCGCGGGTCAGGGCGGTAATAATTCACCCCTCCACTTT
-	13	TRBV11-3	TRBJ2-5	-	CASSLDSEETQYF	TGTGCCAGCAGCTTAGACAGTGAGGAGACCCAGTACTTC
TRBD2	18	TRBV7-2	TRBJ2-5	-	CASSLVQASGGARETQYF	TGTGCCAGCAGCTTAGTTCAGGCTAGCGGGGGGGCGCGGGAGACCCAGTACTTC
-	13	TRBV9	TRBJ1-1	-	CASSTARDTEAFF	TGTGCCAGCAGCACCGCCCGGGACACTGAAGCTTTCTTT
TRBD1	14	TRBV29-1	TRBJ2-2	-	CSGTGTANTGELFF	TGCAGCGGTACCGGGACAGCGAACACCGGGGAGCTGTTTTTT
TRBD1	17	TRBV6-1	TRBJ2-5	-	CASSDVKTGSGQETQYF	TGTGCCAGCAGTGATGTTAAGACAGGGAGTGGCCAAGAGACCCAGTACTTC
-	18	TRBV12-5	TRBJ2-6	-	CASGGMRAGQSRANVLTF	TGTGCTAGTGGTGGTATGCGTGCAGGACAAAGTCGGGCCAACGTCCTGACTTTC
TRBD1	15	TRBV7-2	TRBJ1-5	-	CASSLEGQGDQPQHF	TGTGCCAGCAGCTTAGAGGGACAGGGAGATCAGCCCCAGCATTTT
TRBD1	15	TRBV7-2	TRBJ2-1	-	CASSWGQGMVNEQFF	TGTGCCAGCAGCTGGGGACAGGGGATGGTGAATGAGCAGTTCTTC
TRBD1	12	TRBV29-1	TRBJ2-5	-	CSVVGTEETQYF	TGCAGCGTTGTCGGGACAGAAGAGACCCAGTACTTC
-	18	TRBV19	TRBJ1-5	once	CASSMGVAGARATQPQHF	TGTGCCAGTAGTATGGGAGTGGCGGGGGCCCGCGCCACCCAGCCCCAGCATTTT
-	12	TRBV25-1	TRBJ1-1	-	CASSEAHTEAFF	TGTGCCAGCAGTGAGGCCCACACTGAAGCTTTCTTT